Shown below are 20 T cell receptor beta chains from a single sample sequenced in a study of blood T cell repertoires in COVID-19. The method was immunoSEQ multiplex PCR; TCRdb's version includes in-frame clones alone and lacks a portion of them. The data contain roughly 52,000 clones, approximately 85% of them singletons. Material: peripheral blood. The receptors derive from a human donor in a cohort sampled during active COVID-19.

The chain's CDR3 is CAWRRDWAYEQYF. The CDR3 DNA reads TGTGCCTGGAGGCGGGACTGGGCCTACGAGCAGTACTTC. The chain links TRBV30 to TRBJ2-7; D possibly corresponds to TRBD2 (6 bases). Germline V gives CDR1 GTSNPN, CDR2 SVGIG (reference sequence). This CDR3 comprises 13 residues. V was shortened by 3 bases and J by 2 bases, with 11 bases between the two germline ends. The entire variable domain, with the rest obtained from reference TRBV30 and TRBJ2-7, is as follows: SQTIHQWPATLVQPVGSPLSLECTVEGTSNPNLYWYRQAAGRGLQLLFYSVGIGQISSEVPQNLSASRPQDRQFILSSKKLLLSDSGFYLCAWRRDWAYEQYFGPGTRLTVT.

The chain employs TRBV28 and TRBJ2-1; D perhaps matches TRBD2 (6 bases). Between the trimmed V and J ends, which lost 5 bases and 1 base, there was a span of 9 bases. CDR1 is MDHEN and CDR2 is SYDVKM in the germline V gene. This CDR3 is built from 14 residues. CDR3 region: CASSNGRSYNEQFF. Here the CDR3 DNA reads TGTGCCAGCAGTAACGGGAGATCCTACAATGAGCAGTTCTTC.

This clone showed up just once. The rearrangement joins TRBV5-5 to TRBJ1-6; possibly TRBD1 for D (6 bases). CDR1 SGHKS and CDR2 YYEKEE come from the germline V gene (reference sequence). V dropped 3 bases and J dropped 4 bases, with 17 bases sitting between them. This CDR3 is built from 17 residues. The chain's CDR3 is CASSWEYRDTYNSPLHF. In DNA, the CDR3 is TGTGCCAGCAGCTGGGAGTATCGGGACACTTATAATTCACCCCTCCACTTT.

The genes are TRBV6-5 and TRBJ1-2, with 10 bases lining up with TRBD1. The CDR3 has 14 residues. The V gene end was trimmed by 6 bases and the J gene end by 5 bases; junction bases not matched to a gene: 6. Looked up from germline, CDR1 is MNHEY and CDR2 is SVGAGI. The CDR3 DNA reads TGTGCCAGCAGAGCAGACAGGGGGCGATATGGCTACACCTTC. It codes for CASRADRGRYGYTF.

This clone occurred a few times. The chain links TRBV30 to TRBJ1-1; D is possibly TRBD1 (5 bases). Germline V CDR1 and CDR2: GTSNPN, SVGIG (reference sequence). The CDR3 has 14 residues. Trimming removed 1 base from V and 1 base from J, with 10 bases in between. CDR3 sequence (DNA): TGTGCCTGGAGTGACAGGACGCGGAACACTGAAGCTTTCTTT. Translating it yields CAWSDRTRNTEAFF.

The V gene is TRBV14, the J gene TRBJ1-1, with a tentative D call TRBD1 (5 bases). From germline, CDR1 is SGHDN and CDR2 FVKESK. V lost 4 bases to trimming and J lost 8 bases, with 11 bases between them. This CDR3 is built from 12 residues. CDR3 bases: TGTGCCAGCAGCCCTCAGGGAGGGGAAGCTTTCTTT. Residues: CASSPQGGEAFF. Combining the CDR3 with reference TRBV14 and TRBJ1-1 gives the whole variable domain EAGVTQFPSHSVIEKGQTVTLRCDPISGHDNLYWYRRVMGKEIKFLLHFVKESKQDESGMPNNRFLAERTGGTYSTLKVQPAELEDSGVYFCASSPQGGEAFFGQGTRLTVV.

This chain joins TRBV29-1 and TRBJ1-3; 7 bases match TRBD1. The CDR3 runs 14 residues. The germline V gene encodes CDR1 SQVTM and CDR2 ANQGSEA. J gave up 2 bases and V 4 bases, and 5 bases lay outside the gene matches. CDR3 residues: CSVARTGAGNTIYF. The CDR3 nucleotides are TGCAGCGTTGCCCGTACAGGGGCTGGAAACACCATATATTTT. The whole variable domain, remainder taken from reference TRBV29-1 and TRBJ1-3, is SAVISQKPSRDICQRGTSLTIQCQVDSQVTMMFWYRQQPGQSLTLIATANQGSEATYESGFVIDKFPISRPNLTFSTLTVSNMSPEDSSIYLCSVARTGAGNTIYFGEGSWLTVV.

The rearrangement uses TRBV6-5 and TRBJ2-7, with TRBD2 matching over 8 bases. CDR1 and CDR2 (germline): MNHEY, SVGAGI. CDR3 length equals 15 residues. J was trimmed by 5 bases and V by 6 bases; bases with no gene match: 12. CDR3 in amino acids: CASRFREGPLHEQYF. The CDR3, as DNA: TGTGCCAGCAGATTTCGGGAGGGGCCGTTGCACGAGCAGTACTTC.

The chain is built from TRBV27 and TRBJ2-7; 9 bases fit TRBD1. The CDR3 is made up of 16 amino acids. With 6 bases clipped from V and 4 bases from J, the junction kept 13 bases outside the gene matches. The V gene's germline CDR1 is MNHEY and CDR2 SMNVEV (reference sequence). DNA for the CDR3: TGTGCCAGCAGCCCTGGGAGGGACAGGGCCTATTACGAGCAGTACTTC. Its protein product is CASSPGRDRAYYEQYF.

This clone appeared a few times. The chain recombines TRBV7-9 with TRBJ2-7, with TRBD1 as a possible D gene (6 bases). V lost 5 bases to trimming and J lost 8 bases, with 16 bases between them. CDR3 length: 13 residues. The germline gives CDR1 SEHNR, CDR2 FQNEAQ (reference sequence). In DNA, the CDR3 is TGTGCCAGCAGCCCTGGGGGCCGGGAAAAGCAGTACTTC. Translation: CASSPGGREKQYF.

The chain combines TRBV6-2 or TRBV6-3 with TRBJ1-5; 9 bases fit TRBD1. Germline V gene lookup returns CDR1 MNHEY and CDR2 SVGEGT. Trimming removed 2 bases from V and 2 bases from J; junction bases left unmatched: 7. This CDR3 has 17 residues. CDR3 in amino acids: CASSYQGQGNGNQPQHF. For the CDR3, the DNA is TGTGCCAGCAGTTACCAGGGACAGGGTAATGGCAATCAGCCCCAGCATTTT.

The chain recombines TRBV7-3 with TRBJ1-1; possible D gene TRBD1, 5 bases. This CDR3 is built from 13 residues. The germline gives CDR1 SGHTA, CDR2 FQGTGA. Trimming took 5 bases from V and 7 from J, leaving 14 bases between them. CDR3 in amino acids: CASSDRQGSEAFF. DNA for the CDR3: TGTGCCAGCAGCGACCGTCAGGGTAGTGAAGCTTTCTTT.

The rearrangement links TRBV18 to TRBJ2-7; 7 bases agree with TRBD1. V was pared by 3 bases and J by 3 bases, with 11 bases of the junction left unmatched. The germline gives CDR1 KGHSH, CDR2 LQKENI. This CDR3 is 16 amino acids long. Here the CDR3 reads CASSPAGLTGNYEQYF. In DNA, the CDR3 is TGTGCCAGCTCACCCGCCGGGCTGACAGGGAACTACGAGCAGTACTTC. The full variable domain, with the rest looked up from reference TRBV18 and TRBJ2-7, is NAGVMQNPRHLVRRRGQEARLRCSPMKGHSHVYWYRQLPEEGLKFMVYLQKENIIDESGMPKERFSAEFPKEGPSILRIQQVVRGDSAAYFCASSPAGLTGNYEQYFGPGTRLTVT.

The J gene is TRBJ2-7, the V gene TRBV28, with D unclear. The CDR3 is 12 residues long. The germline V gene has CDR1 MDHEN and CDR2 SYDVKM. V gave up 3 bases and J gave up 4 bases, with 7 bases separating them. The CDR3 protein is CASSFGVYEQYF. CDR3 nucleotide sequence: TGTGCCAGCAGTTTCGGAGTGTACGAGCAGTACTTC.

The J gene is TRBJ1-5, the V gene TRBV2; D remains unclear. Germline values: CDR1 SNHLY, CDR2 FYNNEI. CDR3 length equals 15 residues. Trimming took 7 bases from V and 2 from J, leaving 15 bases between them. CDR3 in DNA: TGTGCCAGCACCGTGGACTCTGGGGGCAATCAGCCCCAGCATTTT. Its translation: CASTVDSGGNQPQHF.

This chain connects TRBV24-1 to TRBJ2-2; no reliable D call. CDR1 and CDR2 (germline): KGHDR, SFDVKD. This CDR3 is built from 16 residues. V was trimmed by 2 bases and J by 8 bases, leaving 17 bases between them. This chain's CDR3 is CATSDSELARSGELFF. The CDR3 DNA follows: TGTGCCACCAGTGATTCGGAGCTGGCCAGATCGGGGGAGCTGTTTTTT.

This sequence joins TRBV24-1 and TRBJ2-2, with TRBD2 as a possible D gene (6 bases). This CDR3 comprises 16 residues. Germline V lookup: CDR1 KGHDR, CDR2 SFDVKD. V was shortened by 5 bases and J by 4 bases, with 16 bases between the two germline ends. The CDR3 sequence is CATSVRTTRGTGELFF. DNA for the CDR3: TGTGCCACCAGTGTCCGGACTACCCGCGGCACCGGGGAGCTGTTTTTT.

This chain joins TRBV6-2 or TRBV6-3 and TRBJ2-7; D gene uncertain. From germline, CDR1 is MNHEY and CDR2 SVGEGT. The length of the CDR3 is 15 residues. V gave up 6 bases and J gave up 0 bases, with 15 bases separating them. CDR3 region: CASSTTTGASYEQYF. The CDR3 DNA reads as TGTGCCAGCAGCACTACCACTGGTGCCTCCTACGAGCAGTACTTC.

This chain links TRBV7-8 with TRBJ1-3, with D possibly being TRBD1 (5 bases). Germline CDR1 and CDR2: SGHVS and FQNEAQ. V was cut by 5 bases and J by 2 bases, with 13 bases left in between. CDR3 length: 15 amino acids. The chain's CDR3 is CASSLAGYTGNTIYF. The CDR3 DNA reads as TGTGCCAGCAGCCTCGCAGGGTATACTGGAAACACCATATATTTT.

This clone was observed a handful of times. The rearrangement uses TRBV19 and TRBJ2-2, with 12 bases that match TRBD2. V was clipped by 6 bases and J by 5 bases; unmatched bases: 4. Germline values: CDR1 LNHDA, CDR2 SQIVND (reference sequence). The CDR3 extends over 15 amino acids. In nucleotides, the CDR3 is TGTGCCAGTAGCCTAGCGGGAGGGAGGACCGGGGAGCTGTTTTTT. Its translation is CASSLAGGRTGELFF.